This T cell receptor (beta chain) was found in a study of early stage breast cancer tumors. Looking at the study overall: Most invasive tumors, about 70% of the 16, were ER+/PR+/HER2-. Among around twelve ER+/PR+/HER2- tumors, eight were ductal, four lobular.

CDR1 and CDR2 from the germline V gene are SGHRS and YFSETQ. The CDR3 extends over 13 amino acids. V was clipped by 4 bases and J by 4 bases, with 9 bases between them. Each sample had two DNA replicates, 0.5 ug blood or roughly 1.5 ug tissue. This table comes from immunoSEQ multiplex PCR, and its TCRdb copy is limited to in-frame clones, with some not included. Here the sample spans about 63,000 clones, about three quarters being singletons. Findings of the study overall: Blood repertoires resembled normal breast more than tumor.

As regards this clone: Its antigen is as yet unknown.

This clonotype was sampled from a person aged 30 to 39 with breast cancer. The sequencing sample was made of blood. The chain couples TRBV5-1 to TRBJ1-3; D is ambiguous. The CDR3 spells CASSPGFGNTIYF. DNA of the CDR3: TGCGCCAGCAGCCCCGGTTTCGGAAACACCATATATTTT.